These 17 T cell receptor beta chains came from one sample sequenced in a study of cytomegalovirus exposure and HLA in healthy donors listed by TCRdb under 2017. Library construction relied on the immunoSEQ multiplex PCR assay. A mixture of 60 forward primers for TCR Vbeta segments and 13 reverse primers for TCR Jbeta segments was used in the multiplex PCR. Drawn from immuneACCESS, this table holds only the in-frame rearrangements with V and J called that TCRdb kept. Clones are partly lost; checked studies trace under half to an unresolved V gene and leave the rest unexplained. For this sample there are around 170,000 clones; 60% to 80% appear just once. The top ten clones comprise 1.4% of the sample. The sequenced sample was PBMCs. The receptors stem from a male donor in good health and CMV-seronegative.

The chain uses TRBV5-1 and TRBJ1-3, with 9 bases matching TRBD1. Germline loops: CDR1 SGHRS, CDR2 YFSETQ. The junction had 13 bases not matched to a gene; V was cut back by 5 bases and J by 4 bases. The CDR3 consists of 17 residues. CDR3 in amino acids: CASSRLPGQGSGNTIYF. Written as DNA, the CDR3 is TGCGCCAGCAGTCGACTCCCGGGACAGGGTTCCGGAAACACCATATATTTT.

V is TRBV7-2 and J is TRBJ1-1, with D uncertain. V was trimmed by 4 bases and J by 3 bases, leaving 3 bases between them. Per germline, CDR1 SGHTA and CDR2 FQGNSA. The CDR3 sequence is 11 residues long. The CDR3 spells CASSSYTEAFF. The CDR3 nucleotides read TGTGCCAGCAGCTCATACACTGAAGCTTTCTTT.

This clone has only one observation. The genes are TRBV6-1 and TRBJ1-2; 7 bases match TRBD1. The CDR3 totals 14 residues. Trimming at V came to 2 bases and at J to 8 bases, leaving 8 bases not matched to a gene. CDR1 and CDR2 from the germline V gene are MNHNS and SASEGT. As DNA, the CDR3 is TGTGCCAGCAGTGAACCCGGGACAGTGAGAGGCTACACCTTC. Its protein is CASSEPGTVRGYTF.

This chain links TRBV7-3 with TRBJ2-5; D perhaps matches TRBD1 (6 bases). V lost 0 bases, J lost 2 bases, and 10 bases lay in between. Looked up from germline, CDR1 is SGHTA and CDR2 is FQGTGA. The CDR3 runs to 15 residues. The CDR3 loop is CASSLTGQGQETQYF. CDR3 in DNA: TGTGCCAGCAGCTTAACAGGCCAGGGGCAAGAGACCCAGTACTTC. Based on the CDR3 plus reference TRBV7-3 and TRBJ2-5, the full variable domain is GAGVSQTPSNKVTEKGKYVELRCDPISGHTALYWYRQSLGQGPEFLIYFQGTGAADDSGLPNDRFFAVRPEGSVSTLKIQRTERGDSAVYLCASSLTGQGQETQYFGPGTRLLVL.

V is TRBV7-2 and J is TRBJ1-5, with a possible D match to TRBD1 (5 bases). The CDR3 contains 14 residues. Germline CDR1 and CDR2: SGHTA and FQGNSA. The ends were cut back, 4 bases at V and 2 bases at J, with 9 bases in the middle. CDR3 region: CASSSGGGNQPQHF. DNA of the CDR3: TGTGCCAGCAGCTCCGGGGGGGGCAATCAGCCCCAGCATTTT.

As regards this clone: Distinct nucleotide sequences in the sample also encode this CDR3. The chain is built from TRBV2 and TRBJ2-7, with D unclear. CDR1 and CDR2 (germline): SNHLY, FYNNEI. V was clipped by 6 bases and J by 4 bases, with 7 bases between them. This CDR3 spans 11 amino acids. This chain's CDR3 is CASSDNYEQYF. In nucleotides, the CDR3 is TGTGCCAGCAGCGACAATTACGAGCAGTACTTC.

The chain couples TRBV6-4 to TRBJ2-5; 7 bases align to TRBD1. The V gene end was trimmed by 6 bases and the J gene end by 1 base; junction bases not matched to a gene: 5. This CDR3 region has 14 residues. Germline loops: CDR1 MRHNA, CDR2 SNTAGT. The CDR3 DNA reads TGTGCCAGCAGGGCAGGGACAGTCCAAGAGACCCAGTACTTC. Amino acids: CASRAGTVQETQYF.

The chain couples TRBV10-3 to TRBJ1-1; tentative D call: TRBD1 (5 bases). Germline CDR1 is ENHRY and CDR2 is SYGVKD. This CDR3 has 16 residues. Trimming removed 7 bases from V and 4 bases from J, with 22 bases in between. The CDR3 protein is CAITPMKTDSRTEAFF. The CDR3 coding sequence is TGTGCCATCACCCCGATGAAGACAGATTCGCGCACTGAAGCTTTCTTT.

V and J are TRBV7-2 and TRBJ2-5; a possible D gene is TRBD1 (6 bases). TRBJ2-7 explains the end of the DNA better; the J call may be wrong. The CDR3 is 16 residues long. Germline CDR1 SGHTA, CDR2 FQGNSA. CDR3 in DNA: TGTGCCAGCAGCAAGATCCCAGGACAGCCGCCGCCCGAGCAGTACTTC. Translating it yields CASSKIPGQPPPEQYF.

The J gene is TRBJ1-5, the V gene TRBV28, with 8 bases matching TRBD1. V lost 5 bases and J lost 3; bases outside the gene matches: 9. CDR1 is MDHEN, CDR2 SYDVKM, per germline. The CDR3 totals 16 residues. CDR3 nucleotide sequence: TGTGCCAGCAGTCCCTCCGGACAGGGTTTCAATCAGCCCCAGCATTTT. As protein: CASSPSGQGFNQPQHF.

CDR3 region: CAISSGTADTGELFF. The CDR3 DNA is TGTGCCATCAGTTCCGGGACAGCGGACACCGGGGAGCTGTTTTTT. The chain is built from TRBV10-3 and TRBJ2-2; 7 bases are shared with TRBD1. The CDR3 has 15 residues. The germline V gene encodes CDR1 ENHRY and CDR2 SYGVKD. V shed 5 bases, J shed 3 bases, and the junction held 6 bases outside the gene matches.

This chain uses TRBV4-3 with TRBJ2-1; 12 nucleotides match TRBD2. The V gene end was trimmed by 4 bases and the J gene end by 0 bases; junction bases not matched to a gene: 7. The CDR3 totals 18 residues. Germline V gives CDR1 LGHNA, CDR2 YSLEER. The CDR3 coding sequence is TGCGCCAGCAGCCGGCGACTAGCGGGGGACAGCTCCTACAATGAGCAGTTCTTC. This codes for CASSRRLAGDSSYNEQFF.

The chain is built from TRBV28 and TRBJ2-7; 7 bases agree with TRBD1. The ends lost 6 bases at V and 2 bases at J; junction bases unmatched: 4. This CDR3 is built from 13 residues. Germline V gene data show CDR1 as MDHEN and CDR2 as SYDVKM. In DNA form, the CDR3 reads TGTGCCAGCAGCGGGACAGAACCCTACGAGCAGTACTTC. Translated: CASSGTEPYEQYF.

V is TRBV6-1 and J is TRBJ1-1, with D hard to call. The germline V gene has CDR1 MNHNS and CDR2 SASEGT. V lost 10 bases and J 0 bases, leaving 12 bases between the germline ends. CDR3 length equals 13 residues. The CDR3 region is CATQSVVNTEAFF. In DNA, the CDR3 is TGTGCCACCCAATCGGTCGTGAACACTGAAGCTTTCTTT.

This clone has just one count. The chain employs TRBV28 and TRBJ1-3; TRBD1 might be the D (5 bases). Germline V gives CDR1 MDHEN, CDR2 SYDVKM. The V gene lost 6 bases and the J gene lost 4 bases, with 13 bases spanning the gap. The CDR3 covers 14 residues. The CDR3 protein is CASSAGGAGNTIYF. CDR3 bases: TGTGCCAGCAGCGCGGGGGGAGCGGGAAACACCATATATTTT.

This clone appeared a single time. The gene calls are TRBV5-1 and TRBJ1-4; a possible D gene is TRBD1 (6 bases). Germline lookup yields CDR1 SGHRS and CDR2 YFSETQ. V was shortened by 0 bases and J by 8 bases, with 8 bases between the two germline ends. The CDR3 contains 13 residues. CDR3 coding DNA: TGCGCCAGCAGCTTGGCCCAGGGGGAAAAACTGTTTTTT. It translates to CASSLAQGEKLFF.

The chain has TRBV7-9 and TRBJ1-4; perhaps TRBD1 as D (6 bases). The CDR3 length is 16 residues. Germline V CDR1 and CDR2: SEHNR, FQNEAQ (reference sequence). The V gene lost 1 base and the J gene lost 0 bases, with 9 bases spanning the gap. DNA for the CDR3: TGTGCCAGCAGCTTAGTGGGGGCCGCAACTAATGAAAAACTGTTTTTT. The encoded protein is CASSLVGAATNEKLFF.